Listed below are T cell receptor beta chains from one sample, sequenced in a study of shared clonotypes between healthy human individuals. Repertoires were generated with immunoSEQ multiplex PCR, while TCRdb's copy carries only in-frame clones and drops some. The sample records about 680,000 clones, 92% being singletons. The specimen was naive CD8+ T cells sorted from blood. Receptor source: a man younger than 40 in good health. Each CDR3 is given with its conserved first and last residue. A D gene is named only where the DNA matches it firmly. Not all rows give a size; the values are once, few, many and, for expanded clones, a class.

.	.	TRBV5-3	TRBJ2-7	CASSGVDSSYEQYF	TGTGCCAGCAGCGGGGTGGACAGCTCCTACGAGCAGTACTTC
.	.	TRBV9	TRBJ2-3	CASSMGDSTDTQYF	TGTGCCAGCAGCATGGGGGACAGCACAGATACGCAGTATTTT
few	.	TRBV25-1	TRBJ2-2	CASSEDSTGELFF	TGTGCCAGCAGTGAAGACAGCACCGGGGAGCTGTTTTTT
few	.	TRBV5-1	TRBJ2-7	CASSLVGGSYEQYF	TGCGCCAGCAGCTTGGTTGGGGGCTCCTACGAGCAGTACTTC
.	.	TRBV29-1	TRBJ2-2	CSVEDAARNTGELFF	TGCAGCGTTGAAGACGCGGCCAGAAACACCGGGGAGCTGTTTTTT
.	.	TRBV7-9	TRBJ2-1	CASSLRRGTYNEQFF	TGTGCCAGCAGCTTAAGAAGGGGGACCTACAATGAGCAGTTCTTC
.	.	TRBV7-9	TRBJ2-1	CASSSLRERSYNEQFF	TGTGCCAGCAGCTCCCTCCGCGAGCGCTCCTACAATGAGCAGTTCTTC
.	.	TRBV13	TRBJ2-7	CASSPLGKGAYEQYF	TGTGCCAGCAGCCCCCTGGGGAAGGGGGCCTACGAGCAGTACTTC
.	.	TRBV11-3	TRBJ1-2	CASSLEGAAYGYTF	TGTGCCAGCAGCTTAGAAGGGGCAGCCTATGGCTACACCTTC
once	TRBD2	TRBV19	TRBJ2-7	CASSTLGVAGEQYF	TGTGCCAGTAGTACCCTCGGAGTAGCGGGCGAGCAGTACTTC
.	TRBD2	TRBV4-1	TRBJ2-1	CASSQEHLAETSYNEQFF	TGCGCCAGCAGCCAAGAACATCTAGCGGAGACTTCCTACAATGAGCAGTTCTTC
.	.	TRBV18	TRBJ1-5	CASSPRARTESNQPQHF	TGTGCCAGCTCACCCCGCGCCCGCACAGAAAGCAATCAGCCCCAGCATTTT
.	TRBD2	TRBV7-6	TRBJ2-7	CASSPTSGRTYEQYF	TGTGCCAGCAGCCCAACTAGCGGGAGAACCTACGAGCAGTACTTC
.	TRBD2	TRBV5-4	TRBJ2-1	CASSPSGSSYNEQFF	TGTGCCAGCAGCCCTAGCGGAAGTTCCTACAATGAGCAGTTCTTC
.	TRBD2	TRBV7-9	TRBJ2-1	CASSDSETSGSFF	TGTGCCAGCAGCGATAGCGAGACTAGCGGGTCATTCTTC
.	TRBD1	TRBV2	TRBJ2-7	CASSEGWDRTYEQYF	TGTGCCAGCAGTGAAGGCTGGGACAGGACCTACGAGCAGTACTTC
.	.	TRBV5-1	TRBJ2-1	CASSLGWLAGNEQFF	TGCGCCAGCAGCTTGGGGTGGTTAGCAGGAAATGAGCAGTTCTTC
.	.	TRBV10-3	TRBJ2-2	CAISDPPSGELFF	TGTGCCATCAGTGACCCACCATCCGGGGAGCTGTTTTTT
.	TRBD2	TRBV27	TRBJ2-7	CASSPRTSGYEQYF	TGTGCCAGCAGTCCCAGGACTAGCGGCTACGAGCAGTACTTC
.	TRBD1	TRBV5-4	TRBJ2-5	CASSLGGQGWYF	TGTGCCAGCAGCTTGGGAGGACAGGGGTGGTACTTC
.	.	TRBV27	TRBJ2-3	CASSSQGKDTQYF	TGTGCCAGCAGTTCCCAGGGGAAAGATACGCAGTATTTT
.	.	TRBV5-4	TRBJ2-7	CASSLVDTREQYF	TGTGCCAGCAGCTTGGTTGACACGAGGGAGCAGTACTTC
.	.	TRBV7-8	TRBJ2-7	CASSLFGEHYEQYF	TGTGCCAGCAGCTTGTTTGGTGAACACTACGAGCAGTACTTC
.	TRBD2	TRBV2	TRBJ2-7	CASSALAGASYEQYF	TGTGCCAGCAGCGCCCTAGCGGGAGCTTCCTACGAGCAGTACTTC
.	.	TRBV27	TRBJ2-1	CASSLEALSSYNEQFF	TGTGCCAGCAGTTTAGAAGCCCTAAGCTCCTACAATGAGCAGTTCTTC
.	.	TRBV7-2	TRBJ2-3	CASSLGTGRATDTQYF	TGTGCCAGCAGCTTAGGGACGGGAAGGGCCACAGATACGCAGTATTTT
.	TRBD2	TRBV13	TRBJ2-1	CASSEGLAGFVEQFF	TGTGCCAGCAGCGAGGGACTAGCGGGATTTGTTGAGCAGTTCTTC
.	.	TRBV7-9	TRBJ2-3	CASSFLVERRTGDTQYF	TGTGCCAGCAGCTTTTTAGTCGAGAGGAGAACAGGAGATACGCAGTATTTT
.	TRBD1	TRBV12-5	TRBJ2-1	CASGTGGSEQFF	TGTGCTAGTGGTACAGGGGGATCTGAGCAGTTCTTC
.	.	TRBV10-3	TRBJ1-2	CAISEGVDYGYTF	TGTGCCATCAGTGAGGGAGTGGACTATGGCTACACCTTC